The 10 T cell receptor beta chains given below trace back to one sample, sequenced in a study of response to subunit inactivated influenza vaccine. MiXCR, applied by TCRdb to the RT-PCR reads, yields one record per CDR3 protein. The data contain a few hundred thousand distinct CDR3 sequences, around 13% of them singletons. The source material was PBMCs from blood, sampled about 13 days after vaccination. The source of these receptors is a man aged 50 to 59 who received an inactivated influenza vaccine.

This clonotype was counted only a few times. This sequence joins TRBV2 and TRBJ2-2; possible D gene TRBD2, 5 bases. The CDR3 spans 14 residues. The V end lost 6 bases, the J end lost 2 bases, and 10 bases lay between the germline ends. Germline CDR1 is SNHLY and CDR2 is FYNNEI. The CDR3 is CASRLGRNTGELFF. The CDR3 bases are TGTGCCAGCAGACTAGGAAGAAACACCGGGGAGCTGTTTTTT.

The chain carries TRBV28 and TRBJ2-1, with unresolved D. Trimming stripped 5 bases from V and 7 bases from J, with 9 bases between. The CDR3 spans 12 residues. CDR1 is MDHEN and CDR2 is SYDVKM in the germline V gene. The CDR3 DNA reads TGTGCCAGCAGTCCCCACTCGAATGAGCAGTTCTTC. Protein product: CASSPHSNEQFF.

The chain uses TRBV10-3 and TRBJ2-3, with TRBD2 matching 10 bases. The CDR3 runs 18 residues. Germline CDR1 and CDR2: ENHRY and SYGVKD. V gave up 0 bases and J gave up 2 bases; unmatched junction bases: 8. The CDR3 protein is CAISESEGLAGVTDTQYF. Here the CDR3 DNA reads TGTGCCATCAGTGAGTCGGAGGGGCTAGCGGGAGTCACAGATACGCAGTATTTT.

This clonotype was counted many times. This sequence joins TRBV25-1 and TRBJ1-1; D not resolved. The CDR3 has 11 residues. The V gene's germline CDR1 is MGHDK and CDR2 SYGVNS. Between the trimmed V and J ends, which lost 7 bases and 5 bases, there was a span of 8 bases. CDR3: CASTEGTEAFF. CDR3 coding DNA: TGTGCCAGCACAGAAGGGACTGAAGCTTTCTTT.

The chain recombines TRBV4-3 with TRBJ1-5; weak D call: TRBD1 (5 bases). The V gene's germline CDR1 is LGHNA and CDR2 YSLEER. The CDR3 length is 14 residues. The germline V and J ends were trimmed by 4 bases and 6 bases, with 13 bases remaining between them. The CDR3 DNA reads TGCGCCAGCAGCCCCGGACGAAGGGGTCAGCCCCAGCATTTT. This translates into CASSPGRRGQPQHF.

The J gene is TRBJ2-2, the V gene TRBV27; no firm D call. Germline CDR1 reads MNHEY; CDR2 reads SMNVEV (reference sequence). The CDR3 sequence is 15 residues long. Trimming removed 1 base from V and 8 bases from J, with 14 bases in between. CDR3 amino acids: CASSLFRVTPGELFF. The CDR3 DNA follows: TGTGCCAGCAGTTTATTTCGTGTGACACCGGGGGAGCTGTTTTTT.

CDR3 residues: CASSKDPDTPAGGCNYGYTF. The CDR3 DNA is TGTGCCAGCAGCAAAGACCCAGATACCCCGGCAGGGGGCTGTAACTATGGCTACACCTTC. V is TRBV21-1 and J is TRBJ1-2; TRBD1 is taken as the D call from the table, unchecked against the DNA. TRBV21-1 is described as a pseudogene. This CDR3 spans 20 amino acids.

Comments on this clonotype: A much larger clone differs from this one at a single base, so this may be a read error. V and J are TRBV2 and TRBJ2-2; unclear D gene. V shed 6 bases and J shed 1 base, with 3 bases lying between them. The CDR3 covers 12 residues. Germline lookup yields CDR1 SNHLY and CDR2 FYNNEI. The DNA of the CDR3 is TGTGCCAGCAGGGTGAACACCGGGGAGCTGTTTTTT. As protein: CASRVNTGELFF.

This clonotype was counted a few times. This chain uses TRBV20-1 with TRBJ2-7, with TRBD1 identical over 8 bases. Germline values: CDR1 DFQATT, CDR2 SNEGSKA (reference sequence). The CDR3 is 13 residues long. The V segment lost 3 bases and the J segment 5 bases; nucleotides outside the gene matches: 6. For the CDR3, the DNA is TGCAGTGCTAGTGACAGGGGTACCCACGAGCAGTACTTC. This translates into CSASDRGTHEQYF.

The V gene is TRBV4-2, the J gene TRBJ2-1; TRBD2 matches at 8 bases. The CDR3 sequence is 17 residues long. V shed 3 bases, J shed 4 bases, and the junction held 11 bases outside the gene matches. Germline values: CDR1 LGHNA, CDR2 YNFKEQ. The CDR3 region has the DNA TGTGCCAGCAGCCAGGAACCGGGACTAGGGTCATACAATGAGCAGTTCTTC. Its translation is CASSQEPGLGSYNEQFF.